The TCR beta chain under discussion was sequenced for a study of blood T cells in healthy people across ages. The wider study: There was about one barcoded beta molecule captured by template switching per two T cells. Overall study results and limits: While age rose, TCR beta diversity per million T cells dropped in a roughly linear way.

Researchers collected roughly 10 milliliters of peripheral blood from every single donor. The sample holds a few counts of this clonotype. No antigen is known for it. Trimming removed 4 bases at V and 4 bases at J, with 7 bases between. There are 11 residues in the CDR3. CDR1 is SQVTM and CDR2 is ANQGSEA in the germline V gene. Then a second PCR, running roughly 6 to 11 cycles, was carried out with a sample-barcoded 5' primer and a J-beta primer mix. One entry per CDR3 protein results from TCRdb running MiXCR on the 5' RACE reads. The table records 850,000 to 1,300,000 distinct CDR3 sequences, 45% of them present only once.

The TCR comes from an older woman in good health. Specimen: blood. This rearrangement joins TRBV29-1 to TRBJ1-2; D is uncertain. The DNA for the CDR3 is TGCAGCGTTGGAGAGAGCTATGGCTACACCTTC. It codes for CSVGESYGYTF.